Listed here is a single T cell receptor (beta chain). The data derive from a study of CXCR3-negative and CXCR3-positive naive CD8 T cells. Naive CD8+ T cells were CD45RO-CCR7+CD27+CD95-. The TRB libraries of cDNA were built by UMI-labeled 5' RACE. TCRdb re-called the 5' RACE reads and gives one entry per CDR3 protein, without DNA. The listing contains over 100,000 distinct CDR3 sequences. The CDR3 contains 11 residues. Germline-derived CDR1 and CDR2 are MNHEY and SVGAGI. The sequence came from a human donor in good health. Some clones in this sample may be carry-over from other donors' samples. Sequencing used naive CXCR3- CD8+ T cells from blood. This sample's subset: CD45RO-CCR7+CD27+CD95- naive CD8+ T cells lacking CXCR3 (TNR3-). V and J are TRBV6-5 and TRBJ1-2; TCRdb gives TRBD1 as the D gene, but with no DNA this cannot be confirmed. CDR3: CASKQGDGYTF.